This T cell receptor beta chain was obtained from a study of T cells in localized non-small cell lung cancer. Germline lookup yields CDR1 MNHEY and CDR2 SVGAGI. Unmatched junction bases numbered 12, after V lost 6 bases and J lost 7 bases. The CDR3 extends over 15 amino acids. Study-wide findings and caveats: T cell clonality was highest in uninvolved adjacent lung, above tumor.

In the case of this clone: Its antigen is as yet unknown.

Repertoires were generated with immunoSEQ multiplex PCR, while TCRdb's copy carries only in-frame clones and drops some. The sample gives 100,000 to 150,000 clones, roughly 90% of which show up once; over 1.5% is in the top ten. The chain joins TRBV6-5 to TRBJ1-2; 9 nucleotides match TRBD1. This TCR was sampled from a female donor over 55 with stage I lung adenocarcinoma. Material: peripheral blood, obtained before any cancer treatment. The CDR3 spells CASRQSPGQGSGYTF. Here the CDR3 DNA reads TGTGCCAGCAGGCAGAGCCCGGGACAGGGCTCTGGCTACACCTTC.